The 2 T cell receptor beta chains below were found in one sample sequenced in a study of blood T cell repertoires in COVID-19 (dated by TCRdb to 2020 to 2021). Library method: the immunoSEQ multiplex PCR assay. Here the immuneACCESS table is served through TCRdb, limited to in-frame sequences with V and J called. Missing clones are a known gap in these copies; in checked studies unresolved V genes cover under half, and the rest lacks a known reason. For this sample there are around 300,000 clones; 70% to 90% appear just once. In total, the top ten clones hold around 14% of the sample. Source material: peripheral blood. These receptors were obtained from a woman between 65 and 79 years old with COVID-19, enrolled during active disease.

This clone has only a few counts. The chain employs TRBV7-9 and TRBJ1-1; D is unresolved. The CDR3 length is 14 residues. Trimming stripped 6 bases from V and 2 bases from J, with 13 bases between. The V gene's germline CDR1 is SEHNR and CDR2 FQNEAQ (reference sequence). The CDR3 nucleotides are TGTGCCAGCAGGGGTGCGGGCTTTAACACTGAAGCTTTCTTT. Residues: CASRGAGFNTEAFF. The whole variable domain, filled in from reference TRBV7-9 and TRBJ1-1, reads DTGVSQNPRHKITKRGQNVTFRCDPISEHNRLYWYRQTLGQGPEFLTYFQNEAQLEKSRLLSDRFSAERPKGSFSTLEIQRTEQGDSAMYLCASRGAGFNTEAFFGQGTRLTVV.

The chain links TRBV5-1 to TRBJ1-3; tentatively, D is TRBD1 (5 bases). This CDR3 is built from 16 residues. The germline V gene encodes CDR1 SGHRS and CDR2 YFSETQ. The V end was cut by 1 base, the J end by 0 bases, with 11 bases between. The CDR3 here is CASSLKGAHSGNTIYF. The CDR3 bases are TGCGCCAGCAGCTTGAAAGGGGCCCACTCTGGAAACACCATATATTTT.